The next 23 T cell receptor beta chains were all read from a single sample in a study of vaccination effects on CD4 cells after COVID-19 (dated by TCRdb to between 2021 and 2024). In the ViraFEST assay, PBMC were stimulated with viral peptide pools, and TCR sequencing was then used to find antigen-specific CD4+ T cell clonotypes based on their expansion. After less than eleven days of culture, CD4+ T cells were isolated with the EasySep CD4+ T cell isolation kit. The absence of prior SARS-CoV-2 infection in healthy vaccine recipients was confirmed by negative nucleocapsid antibodies before and after vaccination. The protocol used for the library was the immunoSEQ multiplex PCR assay. TCRdb obtained this table from immuneACCESS and retained in-frame rearrangements with V and J assigned. These tables miss some clones; where compared with another copy, unresolved V genes account for less than half of the shortfall, and the remainder is unexplained. This sample holds around 71,000 clones; about 65% were observed only once. The top ten clones comprise roughly 4% of the sample.

Their antigen targets remain unknown. Source: CD4+ T cells from PBMCs cultured with HCoV-OC43 spike peptides, taken before COVID-19 vaccination. The cell subset or site label on this specimen signifies: HCoV-OC43 spike overlapping peptide pool stimulation. These receptors came from a human donor who received a COVID-19 vaccine.

This rearrangement joins TRBV19 to TRBJ2-3; 11 bases line up with TRBD2. The ends lost 6 bases at V and 3 bases at J; junction bases unmatched: 8. Per the germline V gene, CDR1 is LNHDA and CDR2 is SQIVND (reference sequence). This CDR3 spans 16 amino acids. CDR3 bases: TGTGCCAGTAGCCGACTAGCGGGGACAAAAACAGATACGCAGTATTTT. Translation gives CASSRLAGTKTDTQYF.

This clone is medium-sized by share. The rearrangement joins TRBV9 to TRBJ1-2, with a weak D call TRBD1 (6 bases). Germline CDR1 SGDLS, CDR2 YYNGEE. This CDR3 spans 13 amino acids. Between the trimmed V and J ends, which lost 3 bases and 10 bases, there was a span of 16 bases. The CDR3 region has the DNA TGTGCCAGCAGCGCCGGGACACCTGCTGACTACACCTTC. This codes for CASSAGTPADYTF.

The V and J genes are TRBV19 and TRBJ1-6, with 8 positions matching TRBD1. The V gene end was trimmed by 5 bases and the J gene end by 7 bases; junction bases not matched to a gene: 10. This CDR3 is built from 16 residues. In germline, CDR1 is LNHDA, CDR2 SQIVND (reference sequence). CDR3 residues: CASSSRTGIRNSPLHF. The CDR3 DNA reads as TGTGCCAGTAGTTCTCGGACAGGGATTAGAAATTCACCCCTCCACTTT.

The V gene is TRBV18, the J gene TRBJ2-5; D is unclear. With 3 bases removed from V and 3 bases from J, the gap between germline ends came to 11 bases. CDR1 is KGHSH, CDR2 LQKENI, per germline. The CDR3 covers 14 residues. CDR3 nucleotide sequence: TGTGCCAGCTCACCGATCAGTGAAAAAGAGACCCAGTACTTC. Its protein product is CASSPISEKETQYF.

The chain couples TRBV6-1 to TRBJ1-6, with 9 bases that match TRBD1. Trimming took 6 bases from V and 10 from J; bases not matched to a gene: 7. The germline V gene encodes CDR1 MNHNS and CDR2 SASEGT. The CDR3 loop spans 14 amino acids. Written as DNA, the CDR3 is TGTGCCAGCAGAATTGACAGGGGGGAATCACCCCTCCACTTT. Translation gives CASRIDRGESPLHF.

The CDR3 nucleotides are TGTGCCAGCTCAATACGGACAGGGGGCGCTGGGACCTACAATGAGCAGTTCTTC. Translated, it gives CASSIRTGGAGTYNEQFF. The gene calls are TRBV18 and TRBJ2-1; TRBD1 matches at 11 bases. With V trimmed by 5 bases and J by 2 bases, 11 bases remained unmatched. The CDR3 contains 18 residues. Germline V gene data show CDR1 as KGHSH and CDR2 as LQKENI. The entire variable domain, with the rest obtained from reference TRBV18 and TRBJ2-1, is as follows: NAGVMQNPRHLVRRRGQEARLRCSPMKGHSHVYWYRQLPEEGLKFMVYLQKENIIDESGMPKERFSAEFPKEGPSILRIQQVVRGDSAAYFCASSIRTGGAGTYNEQFFGPGTRLTVL.

The chain links TRBV5-1 to TRBJ2-5; D gene ambiguous. In germline, CDR1 is SGHRS, CDR2 YFSETQ. V was clipped by 0 bases and J by 9 bases, with 12 bases between them. The CDR3 consists of 13 residues. The CDR3 spells CASSLEMTVAQYF. CDR3 DNA: TGCGCCAGCAGCTTGGAGATGACCGTCGCCCAGTACTTC.

The rearrangement links TRBV6-6 to TRBJ1-2; perhaps TRBD1 as D (6 bases). CDR1 and CDR2 from the germline V gene are MNHNY and SVGAGI (reference sequence). This CDR3 spans 13 amino acids. Trimming shortened V by 5 bases and J by 6 bases, and 13 bases separated the two germline ends. For the CDR3, the DNA is TGTGCCAGCAGTCGGGACATCGCGAATGGCTACACCTTC. This sequence encodes CASSRDIANGYTF.

This chain joins TRBV9 and TRBJ1-5; 7 bases match TRBD1. Germline lookup yields CDR1 SGDLS and CDR2 YYNGEE. The CDR3 sequence is 16 residues long. V lost 3 bases and J lost 2; bases outside the gene matches: 8. In nucleotides, the CDR3 is TGTGCCAGCAGCGCTGGTCAGGGGGATGGCAATCAGCCCCAGCATTTT. The encoded protein is CASSAGQGDGNQPQHF.

In this sample, this clone turned up a few times. The J gene is TRBJ2-2, the V gene TRBV7-2, with TRBD1 matching over 8 bases. V lost 2 bases and J lost 5; bases outside the gene matches: 7. Per germline, CDR1 SGHTA and CDR2 FQGNSA. The CDR3 spans 16 residues. The CDR3 here is CASSLSARGLTGELFF. The CDR3 DNA reads TGTGCCAGCAGCTTATCCGCCAGGGGGCTGACCGGGGAGCTGTTTTTT.

The genes are TRBV30 and TRBJ1-6; D gene ambiguous. Trimming removed 3 bases from V and 1 base from J, with 16 bases in between. CDR3 size: 17 residues. Germline CDR1 and CDR2: GTSNPN and SVGIG (reference sequence). CDR3 nucleotides: TGTGCCTGGAGGATGATGGTGGTCTCGTCCTATAATTCACCCCTCCACTTT. Translated, it gives CAWRMMVVSSYNSPLHF.

The CDR3 bases are TGCGCCAGCAGCCAGGGGATCCTAGCGGGGGCGCAAGAGACCCAGTACTTC. Protein product: CASSQGILAGAQETQYF. This sequence joins TRBV4-1 and TRBJ2-5; TRBD2 agrees at 10 bases. The J segment lost 2 bases and the V segment lost 3 bases, leaving 9 bases of the junction unmatched. Germline CDR1 reads MGHRA; CDR2 reads YSYEKL. The CDR3 totals 17 residues.

The J gene is TRBJ2-2, the V gene TRBV5-1, with 8 bases matching TRBD2. The CDR3 has 16 amino acids. Germline values: CDR1 SGHRS, CDR2 YFSETQ. V shed 3 bases and J 5 bases; nucleotides not matched to a gene: 9. CDR3 coding DNA: TGCGCCAGCAGCTCGGATAGTAGCGGGGCTACCGGGGAGCTGTTTTTT. As protein: CASSSDSSGATGELFF.

The CDR3 sequence is CASSSWTGTYEQYV. Here the CDR3 DNA reads TGTGCCAGCAGCTCCTGGACAGGAACCTACGAGCAGTACGTC. The chain joins TRBV7-9 to TRBJ2-7, with TRBD1 matching over 7 bases. Germline assignment: CDR1 SEHNR and CDR2 FQNEAQ (reference sequence). The CDR3 is made up of 14 amino acids. J lost 2 bases, V lost 4 bases, and 5 bases had no gene match.

This clone is medium-sized (0.01 to 0.1%) by share. Written as DNA, the CDR3 is TGTGCCAGCAGCCCCGTGCGGGGGCCCTACGAGCAGTACGTC. It codes for CASSPVRGPYEQYV. The chain carries TRBV6-2 or TRBV6-3 and TRBJ2-7; the D gene is possibly TRBD2 (7 bases). The length of the CDR3 is 14 residues. Germline V gives CDR1 MNHEY, CDR2 SVGEGT. Trimming left V 6 bases short and J 2 bases short, with 14 bases between.

This sequence joins TRBV7-3 and TRBJ1-2; D unclear. Germline V lookup: CDR1 SGHTA, CDR2 FQGTGA. Trimming pared 5 bases from V and 6 bases from J, leaving 19 bases between. This CDR3 contains 15 residues. In DNA form, the CDR3 reads TGTGCCAGCAGCCCATATACCTCCCGAAGCGATGGCTACACCTTC. Its protein is CASSPYTSRSDGYTF.

This clone was found a few times. The CDR3 region has the DNA TGTGCCAGCAGCCTAGCGGGTGTTAACTACAATGAGCAGTTCTTC. Its translation is CASSLAGVNYNEQFF. The genes are TRBV2 and TRBJ2-1; 8 bases fit TRBD2. Looked up from germline, CDR1 is SNHLY and CDR2 is FYNNEI. The V gene end was trimmed by 6 bases and the J gene end by 3 bases; junction bases not matched to a gene: 7. The CDR3 is 15 amino acids.

The rearrangement joins TRBV5-1 to TRBJ2-5, with TRBD1 identical over 9 bases. This CDR3 comprises 15 residues. Germline values: CDR1 SGHRS, CDR2 YFSETQ. V shed 2 bases and J 2 bases; nucleotides not matched to a gene: 4. The CDR3 protein is CASSFAGTGQETQYF. The CDR3 nucleotides are TGCGCCAGCAGCTTCGCCGGGACAGGGCAAGAGACCCAGTACTTC.

The V gene is TRBV18, the J gene TRBJ2-7, with a weak D call TRBD1 (6 bases). The CDR3 loop spans 15 amino acids. V dropped 4 bases and J dropped 4 bases, with 17 bases sitting between them. The germline V gene has CDR1 KGHSH and CDR2 LQKENI. DNA of the CDR3: TGTGCCAGCTCACAGACCAGACAGGAAATATACGAGCAGTACGTC. This translates into CASSQTRQEIYEQYV.

This chain links TRBV30 with TRBJ2-2; D is unresolved. Trimming pared 3 bases from V and 1 base from J, leaving 6 bases between. Germline CDR1 reads GTSNPN; CDR2 reads SVGIG (reference sequence). The CDR3 has 13 amino acids. CDR3 bases: TGTGCCTGGAGATTTGGGAACACCGGGGAGCTGTTTTTT. Protein sequence: CAWRFGNTGELFF.

The chain combines TRBV2 with TRBJ2-5, with a tentative D call TRBD1 (5 bases). The germline gives CDR1 SNHLY, CDR2 FYNNEI. This CDR3 is 14 amino acids long. V gave up 8 bases and J gave up 2 bases, with 15 bases separating them. The CDR3 DNA follows: TGTGCCAGCCAGCTGGGGCAGGTACAAGAGACCCAGTACTTC. Its protein product is CASQLGQVQETQYF.

There are a few counts of this clone. The CDR3 DNA follows: TGCGCCAGCAGGCGGGACGGAGACACAGATACGCAGTATTTT. Residues: CASRRDGDTDTQYF. This rearrangement joins TRBV5-1 to TRBJ2-3; TRBD2 is a possible D gene (6 bases). CDR3 length: 14 amino acids. Germline V gene data show CDR1 as SGHRS and CDR2 as YFSETQ. V was pared by 5 bases and J by 2 bases, with 12 bases between.

V gene TRBV3-1 (or the pseudogene TRBV3-2) combines with J gene TRBJ1-1; possible D gene TRBD1, 5 bases. Germline V CDR1 and CDR2: LGHDT, YNNKEL (reference sequence). The germline V and J ends were trimmed by 0 bases and 3 bases, with 14 bases remaining between them. This CDR3 comprises 16 residues. The DNA for the CDR3 is TGTGCCAGCAGCCAAGAGTCGGGGCGGAGGCACACTGAAGCTTTCTTT. It encodes CASSQESGRRHTEAFF.